These 30 T cell receptor beta chains came from one sample sequenced in a study of T cell responses to AZD1222 COVID-19 vaccine. Generated by immunoSEQ multiplex PCR, the TCRdb table keeps only in-frame clones and is missing some. The table lists 120,000 or so clones, roughly 85% of them singletons, with more than 7.5% in the top ten. Sequences were derived from peripheral blood, sampled on day 0 of AZD1222 vaccination. The receptor set was obtained from an adult in good health.

This chain connects TRBV14 to TRBJ1-1; 7 nucleotides align to TRBD1. V lost 2 bases and J lost 0; bases outside the gene matches: 3. The CDR3 runs 15 residues. Germline CDR1 SGHDN, CDR2 FVKESK. The CDR3 loop reads CASSQPGQVNTEAFF. The CDR3 nucleotides are TGTGCCAGCAGCCAACCAGGACAGGTGAACACTGAAGCTTTCTTT.

The chain has TRBV3-1 (or the pseudogene TRBV3-2) and TRBJ2-2; D remains ambiguous. CDR3 size: 15 residues. Germline V gene data show CDR1 as LGHDT and CDR2 as YNNKEL (reference sequence). Trimming cost V 0 bases and J 3 bases, with 8 bases left between them. The CDR3, as DNA: TGTGCCAGCAGCCAAGATTCTAGTTACACCGGGGAGCTGTTTTTT. The encoded protein is CASSQDSSYTGELFF.

CDR3 in DNA: TGTGCCAGCAGCTCAACACGGACAGACCTCGAAAAACTGTTTTTT. Its translation: CASSSTRTDLEKLFF. V usage is TRBV5-5 and J usage is TRBJ1-4; D is possibly TRBD1 (6 bases). V lost 3 bases, J lost 8 bases, and 17 bases lay in between. Per germline, CDR1 SGHKS and CDR2 YYEKEE (reference sequence). The CDR3 is made up of 15 amino acids.

There are a few counts of this clone. The chain is built from TRBV6-2 or TRBV6-3 and TRBJ1-2; D gene unclear. There are 16 residues in the CDR3. The germline V gene encodes CDR1 MNHEY and CDR2 SVGEGT. Between the trimmed V and J ends, which lost 4 bases and 4 bases, there was a span of 19 bases. CDR3 DNA sequence: TGTGCCAGCAGTTCCCTGACGTACAGAGCAGCCTATGGCTACACCTTC. Its protein is CASSSLTYRAAYGYTF.

The genes are TRBV2 and TRBJ1-2; TRBD1 matches 7 bases. V shed 10 bases, J shed 3 bases, and the junction held 14 bases outside the gene matches. Germline-derived CDR1 and CDR2 are SNHLY and FYNNEI. This CDR3 contains 15 residues. CDR3 coding DNA: TGTGCCACTCTACGATCAGGGGGAATGGACTATGGCTACACCTTC. It specifies CATLRSGGMDYGYTF.

The chain is built from TRBV7-8 and TRBJ1-5; 9 nucleotides align to TRBD1. The germline V gene encodes CDR1 SGHVS and CDR2 FQNEAQ. J gave up 0 bases and V 5 bases, and 14 bases lay outside the gene matches. This CDR3 contains 19 residues. The CDR3 region is CASSPGTGNHMYSNQPQHF. CDR3 DNA sequence: TGTGCCAGCAGCCCCGGGACAGGGAACCATATGTATAGCAATCAGCCCCAGCATTTT.

The V and J genes are TRBV5-5 and TRBJ2-2; D unclear. CDR1 SGHKS and CDR2 YYEKEE come from the germline V gene (reference sequence). This CDR3 is built from 12 residues. V lost 1 base, J lost 6 bases, and 4 bases lay in between. The DNA for the CDR3 is TGTGCCAGCAGCTTGTGGTCCGGGGAGCTGTTTTTT. As protein: CASSLWSGELFF. The whole variable domain, remainder taken from reference TRBV5-5 and TRBJ2-2, is DAGVTQSPTHLIKTRGQQVTLRCSPISGHKSVSWYQQVLGQGPQFIFQYYEKEERGRGNFPDRFSARQFPNYSSELNVNALLLGDSALYLCASSLWSGELFFGEGSRLTVL.

This chain links TRBV5-1 with TRBJ1-5; D is undetermined. The V and J ends lost 0 bases and 5 bases respectively, with 6 bases between them. Germline loops: CDR1 SGHRS, CDR2 YFSETQ. The CDR3 consists of 13 residues. CDR3 sequence (DNA): TGCGCCAGCAGCTTGGGGGCTGATCAGCCCCAGCATTTT. Protein product: CASSLGADQPQHF.

This clone was picked up a small number of times. V and J are TRBV2 and TRBJ2-7; unclear D gene. The germline V gene has CDR1 SNHLY and CDR2 FYNNEI. The CDR3 is 12 residues long. V was cut by 7 bases and J by 1 base, with 8 bases left in between. The CDR3, as DNA: TGTGCCAGCAACTTGCAATCCTACGAGCAGTACTTC. Residues: CASNLQSYEQYF.

This chain joins TRBV28 and TRBJ1-3; D is perhaps TRBD1 (5 bases). This CDR3 contains 15 residues. Trimming removed 4 bases from V and 0 bases from J, with 10 bases in between. The V gene's germline CDR1 is MDHEN and CDR2 SYDVKM. CDR3 in amino acids: CASSSGDPSGNTIYF. The CDR3 nucleotides are TGTGCCAGCAGTTCCGGGGACCCCTCTGGAAACACCATATATTTT.

J is TRBJ2-7 and V is TRBV7-9, with 9 bases lining up with TRBD1. Germline trimming cut 4 bases from V and 10 bases from J; bases unmatched to any gene: 8. The CDR3 spans 13 residues. Germline-derived CDR1 and CDR2 are SEHNR and FQNEAQ (reference sequence). CDR3 nucleotides: TGTGCCAGCAGCTCCGAGACAGGGGGTATTCAGTACTTC. Its protein product is CASSSETGGIQYF.

The gene calls are TRBV2 and TRBJ1-1; unclear D gene. The length of the CDR3 is 14 residues. Germline V CDR1 and CDR2: SNHLY, FYNNEI. V lost 8 bases to trimming and J lost 4 bases, with 17 bases between them. This CDR3 is CASLAGAGFTEAFF. The CDR3 DNA reads TGTGCCAGCCTCGCGGGCGCCGGGTTCACTGAAGCTTTCTTT. Full variable domain (remainder filled in from reference TRBV2 and TRBJ1-1): EPEVTQTPSHQVTQMGQEVILRCVPISNHLYFYWYRQILGQKVEFLVSFYNNEISEKSEIFDDQFSVERPDGSNFTLKIRSTKLEDSAMYFCASLAGAGFTEAFFGQGTRLTVV.

The CDR3 spells CASSLRNEQYF. CDR3 in DNA: TGTGCCAGCAGCCTAAGGAACGAGCAGTACTTC. The chain employs TRBV7-2 and TRBJ2-7; no clear D. V was trimmed by 5 bases and J by 5 bases, leaving 7 bases between them. The length of the CDR3 is 11 residues. Looked up from germline, CDR1 is SGHTA and CDR2 is FQGNSA. The full variable domain, completed using reference TRBV7-2 and TRBJ2-7, is GAGVSQSPSNKVTEKGKDVELRCDPISGHTALYWYRQSLGQGLEFLIYFQGNSAPDKSGLPSDRFSAERTGGSVSTLTIQRTQQEDSAVYLCASSLRNEQYFGPGTRLTVT.

J is TRBJ1-4 and V is TRBV18, with D tentatively TRBD1 (6 bases). Germline CDR1 is KGHSH and CDR2 is LQKENI. The CDR3 totals 16 residues. Trimming stripped 3 bases from V and 5 bases from J, with 16 bases between. CDR3 bases: TGTGCCAGCTCACCCCCAGGGGCTACCCGGAATGAAAAACTGTTTTTT. Translating it yields CASSPPGATRNEKLFF. The whole variable domain, filled in from reference TRBV18 and TRBJ1-4, reads NAGVMQNPRHLVRRRGQEARLRCSPMKGHSHVYWYRQLPEEGLKFMVYLQKENIIDESGMPKERFSAEFPKEGPSILRIQQVVRGDSAAYFCASSPPGATRNEKLFFGSGTQLSVL.

V and J are TRBV30 and TRBJ1-6; D gene uncertain. The CDR3 totals 11 residues. CDR1 and CDR2 (germline): GTSNPN, SVGIG (reference sequence). Deletions cut 0 bases from V and 19 bases from J, with 13 bases between. For the CDR3, the DNA is TGTGCCTGGAGTGTAACGTATACCCGGCACTTT. It codes for CAWSVTYTRHF.

The rearrangement joins TRBV15 to TRBJ1-2; D call uncertain. This CDR3 comprises 15 residues. V gave up 0 bases and J gave up 0 bases, with 8 bases separating them. Germline V gene lookup returns CDR1 LNHNV and CDR2 YYDKDF (reference sequence). The CDR3 loop reads CATSRDVPSNYGYTF. The CDR3 DNA reads TGTGCCACCAGCAGAGATGTGCCATCTAACTATGGCTACACCTTC.

This chain joins TRBV5-5 and TRBJ1-1; D is uncertain. Germline V CDR1 and CDR2: SGHKS, YYEKEE (reference sequence). V was trimmed by 2 bases and J by 2 bases, leaving 1 base between them. The CDR3 contains 11 residues. CDR3 residues: CASSFNTEAFF. DNA of the CDR3: TGTGCCAGCAGCTTCAACACTGAAGCTTTCTTT.

J is TRBJ2-2 and V is TRBV18, with D hard to call. Trimming shortened V by 4 bases and J by 2 bases, and 11 bases separated the two germline ends. Looked up from germline, CDR1 is KGHSH and CDR2 is LQKENI. This CDR3 is built from 15 residues. This chain's CDR3 is CASSLTDPNTGELFF. CDR3 nucleotides: TGTGCCAGCTCACTAACCGATCCCAACACCGGGGAGCTGTTTTTT.

The CDR3 here is CASRGTGWSSDTQYF. DNA of the CDR3: TGTGCCAGCAGAGGGACAGGTTGGAGTAGTGATACGCAGTATTTT. This chain connects TRBV5-8 to TRBJ2-3; 8 bases map to TRBD1. The CDR3 length is 15 residues. Germline V gene lookup returns CDR1 SGHTS and CDR2 YDEGEE. V lost 5 bases, J lost 6 bases, and 11 bases stayed unmatched.

V and J are TRBV7-3 and TRBJ1-2; D call uncertain. The CDR3 is made up of 15 amino acids. Trimming shortened V by 9 bases and J by 0 bases, and 17 bases separated the two germline ends. CDR1 and CDR2 from the germline V gene are SGHTA and FQGTGA. The CDR3, as DNA: TGTGCCAGTAGATCGATGGACGGAGCTAACTATGGCTACACCTTC. It encodes CASRSMDGANYGYTF. Filled out from reference TRBV7-3 and TRBJ1-2, the complete variable domain reads GAGVSQTPSNKVTEKGKYVELRCDPISGHTALYWYRQSLGQGPEFLIYFQGTGAADDSGLPNDRFFAVRPEGSVSTLKIQRTERGDSAVYLCASRSMDGANYGYTFGSGTRLTVV.

The J gene is TRBJ2-7, the V gene TRBV19; tentatively, D is TRBD1 or TRBD2 (6 bases each). Trimming left V 7 bases short and J 2 bases short, with 21 bases between. The CDR3 loop spans 16 amino acids. Germline assignment: CDR1 LNHDA and CDR2 SQIVND (reference sequence). The CDR3 loop reads CASTPFPGGPTYEQYF. In nucleotides, the CDR3 is TGTGCCAGTACCCCCTTCCCTGGGGGGCCCACCTACGAGCAGTACTTC.

The chain employs TRBV7-9 and TRBJ1-1; TRBD1 matches 8 bases. Germline-derived CDR1 and CDR2 are SEHNR and FQNEAQ (reference sequence). The CDR3 extends over 15 amino acids. V shed 4 bases and J 4 bases; nucleotides not matched to a gene: 8. The CDR3 spells CASSSRAGGVTEAFF. For the CDR3, the DNA is TGTGCCAGCAGCTCAAGGGCAGGGGGCGTCACTGAAGCTTTCTTT.

The V and J genes are TRBV19 and TRBJ1-1; TRBD1 matches 7 bases. CDR3 length: 16 residues. The J segment lost 1 base and the V segment lost 4 bases, leaving 9 bases of the junction unmatched. The V gene's germline CDR1 is LNHDA and CDR2 SQIVND (reference sequence). The CDR3 loop is CASSTTRRTGNTEAFF. In DNA form, the CDR3 reads TGTGCCAGTAGTACGACTAGGAGGACAGGGAACACTGAAGCTTTCTTT.

This clone was counted a few times. Here the CDR3 reads CASGPRANSPLHF. The CDR3 coding sequence is TGTGCCAGTGGCCCTCGGGCCAATTCACCCCTCCACTTT. J is TRBJ1-6 and V is TRBV19; D gene unclear. Looked up from germline, CDR1 is LNHDA and CDR2 is SQIVND (reference sequence). The CDR3 spans 13 residues. Trimming took off 8 bases at V and 7 bases at J, with 12 bases between the two ends.

The chain is built from TRBV27 and TRBJ1-4; unclear D gene. The V gene's germline CDR1 is MNHEY and CDR2 SMNVEV (reference sequence). The CDR3 contains 15 residues. Between the trimmed V and J ends, which lost 5 bases and 6 bases, there was a span of 16 bases. The CDR3 nucleotides are TGTGCCAGCAGTCTTACCCCTGGCGAGGATGAAAAACTGTTTTTT. It translates to CASSLTPGEDEKLFF.

This clone is a singleton in its sample. This chain links TRBV5-6 with TRBJ2-7; D gene unclear. Germline assignment: CDR1 SGHDT and CDR2 YYEEEE. V was clipped by 0 bases and J by 2 bases, with 12 bases between them. The CDR3 spans 15 residues. In DNA, the CDR3 is TGTGCCAGCAGCTTGGGTCCGGACGTCGCCTACGAGCAGTACTTC. Translating gives CASSLGPDVAYEQYF.

The chain joins TRBV6-2 or TRBV6-3 to TRBJ2-7; TRBD2 is a possible D gene (5 bases). With 2 bases removed from V and 0 bases from J, the gap between germline ends came to 14 bases. The CDR3 has 16 residues. Per the germline V gene, CDR1 is MNHEY and CDR2 is SVGEGT. The CDR3 bases are TGTGCCAGCAGTTACAAATCAATAGCGCCCTCCTACGAGCAGTACTTC. Amino acid sequence: CASSYKSIAPSYEQYF.

The V call is TRBV19, the J call TRBJ1-2, with D perhaps matching TRBD1 (6 bases). CDR1 and CDR2 from the germline V gene are LNHDA and SQIVND (reference sequence). This CDR3 is 18 amino acids long. Trimming stripped 3 bases from V and 0 bases from J, with 20 bases between. The CDR3 loop reads CASSIWGAPPDPNYGYTF. CDR3 nucleotides: TGTGCCAGTAGTATCTGGGGGGCTCCCCCAGATCCTAACTATGGCTACACCTTC.

This clone was detected many times. This chain uses TRBV7-9 with TRBJ2-5; D remains unclear. The CDR3 spans 12 residues. Between the trimmed V and J ends, which lost 5 bases and 9 bases, there was a span of 13 bases. Germline V CDR1 and CDR2: SEHNR, FQNEAQ (reference sequence). CDR3 in amino acids: CASSHPPYSQYF. CDR3 nucleotide sequence: TGTGCCAGCAGCCACCCCCCTTACTCCCAGTACTTC.

The chain is built from TRBV30 and TRBJ2-6, with D perhaps TRBD2 (7 bases). The CDR3 has 19 amino acids. V lost 1 base and J lost 0, with 19 bases in between. Germline-derived CDR1 and CDR2 are GTSNPN and SVGIG (reference sequence). CDR3 DNA sequence: TGTGCCTGGAGTGCAAGTTATCGGGGGGCGCCCTCTGGGGCCAACGTCCTGACTTTC. It specifies CAWSASYRGAPSGANVLTF.